This TCR beta chain stems from a study of blood T cells in healthy people across ages. Study results and caveats: CMV status of donors was unknown, possibly confounding expanded clonotype changes.

Each sample provided at least 6 micrograms of extracted total RNA. The use of a sample-barcoded 5' primer and a J-beta primer mix characterized a second PCR of about 7 to 12 cycles. MiXCR, applied by TCRdb to the 5' RACE reads, yields one record per CDR3 protein. The sample lists roughly 1.5 million distinct CDR3 sequences, 35% to 45% occurring once. Concerning this clonotype: Its antigen remains unidentified.

Specimen: blood. The clonotype originates from a woman between 18 and 30 years old in good health.

CDR3 nucleotides: TGCGCCAGCAGGGACTGGACAAGCAATCAGCCCCAGCATTTT. It encodes CASRDWTSNQPQHF. The rearrangement joins TRBV10-2 to TRBJ1-5; D might be TRBD1 (5 bases). The CDR3 loop spans 14 amino acids. Trimming shortened V by 6 bases and J by 1 base, and 10 bases separated the two germline ends. CDR1 and CDR2 (germline): WSHSY, SAAADI.